This entry describes one T cell receptor beta chain. What it recognizes is unknown. An end of the junction does not agree with germline; a read error may underlie this. TCRbeta libraries were built with three rounds of nested PCR, modified from ARM-PCR. One entry per CDR3 protein results from TCRdb running MiXCR on the multiplex PCR reads. The data hold 60,000 to 85,000 distinct CDR3 sequences, with roughly 72% observed a single time. The template was RNA from unsorted bulk tissue. Chemotherapy-naive patients with new lung cancer underwent thoracic surgery in China, August–November 2014. This sample is drawn from a study of tumor and adjacent non-tumor tissue in lung cancer. Study-level background: The patients, 10 to 11 men and about 5 women, were about 30 to 85 with stage I to III disease.

Overall study findings and caveats: TCR diversity was significantly greater in tumor than normal lung tissue.

The CDR3 has 15 residues. CDR1 is SGHAT and CDR2 is FQDESV in the germline V gene (reference sequence). This receptor was identified in a man aged 55-75 years with non-small cell lung cancer. The chain joins TRBV11-1 to TRBJ2-1; D ambiguous. Sequencing input: lung tumor tissue. Here the CDR3 reads CVSSYLVGTYNEQFF. CDR3 DNA: TGTGTCAGCAGCTACCTAGTGGGAACCTACAATGAGCAGTTCTTC.